This note documents a single T cell receptor (beta chain) sequence. This record belongs to a study of monozygotic twins with inflammatory bowel disease. Unsorted whole blood yielded the total RNA, with T cells left unselected. The CDR3 runs to 15 residues. Germline-derived CDR1 and CDR2 are KGHSH and LQKENI. UMIs with a 6-nucleotide sample barcode were added by template switching. The study subjected TCRalpha and TCRbeta cDNA to two nested PCRs of around 15 and 9 cycles. Following a re-call of the 5' RACE reads, TCRdb has one entry per CDR3 protein and lacks DNA. Its table lists tens of thousands of distinct CDR3 sequences.

The sequenced sample was blood. The chain employs TRBV18 and TRBJ2-4; TCRdb's D call, TRBD2, is unchecked because there is no DNA. The clonotype originates from a human donor with ulcerative colitis or Crohn's disease, or a healthy co-twin of an affected twin (not recorded which). This chain's CDR3 is CASSPPGALKNIQYF.